This record covers a single T cell receptor (beta chain). This clone was counted a few times. Its antigen is unknown. There are no base qualities to consult, and no much larger clone falls within one base. This specimen includes other DNA sequences encoding the same CDR3. The entire isolated RNA was reverse transcribed using the High Capacity cDNA Reverse Transcription Kit, and thus expressed TCRB transcripts were sequenced. Deep immunoSEQ sequencing was applied to naive, central memory and regulatory T cell samples, giving an average of about 3.8 million total reads per sample. Sorted cells were lysed in RLT buffer, and RNA was extracted using DNase-treated RNeasy Micro or Mini kits according to cell number. Each cell subset was processed on its own to prevent cross-contamination, while patient and healthy donor samples were processed together. TCRB sequences were amplified from cDNA with the immunoSEQ multiplex PCR, producing 87-bp fragments spanning the CDR3 region. Sequencing of the amplicons was performed on the Illumina HiSeq platform. Regarding the original processing steps: Synthetic template baselines were used to correct PCR bias computationally, reads within Hamming distance 2 were collapsed together, and singletons that could not be merged were discarded. By aligning reads against IMGT, V, D and J genes, CDR3 length, and insertions or deletions at six rearrangement sites were assigned. Within each subset, clonotype counts were normalized to sorted cell number, and only after that were true diversity and Gini coefficients computed with the tcR R package. The overlap coefficient, calculated on TCRB nucleotide sequences, was used to quantify repertoire sharing. TCRdb stores this immuneACCESS table with in-frame sequences only. Part of the clones is absent; in the studies checked, under half of the shortfall reflects unresolved V genes, and no reason is known for the rest. V, J and clone size reflect that table, while D and trimming were determined from the DNA. This sample is represented by 120,000 or so clones; 15% to 20% of them were singletons. The ten largest clones capture around 2.5% of the sample.

The sample comes from a study of beta chain features in type 1 diabetes listed by TCRdb under 2018. About the full investigation: Patients and healthy donors did not differ in mean age, gender distribution, total cell number or subset yield. A total of some 110 million sorted cells were examined across all samples, and a strong correlation was observed between cell number per subset and RNA yield. The study compared the TCRB repertoires of sorted circulating CD4+ T cell subsets in recently diagnosed type 1 diabetes patients with those in matched healthy donors. Regulatory and stem cell-like memory subsets were obtained from only 8 patients and roughly 8 healthy donors, while naive and central memory subsets were obtained from all 28 donors. Findings and caveats that apply to the study as a whole: Naive, central memory and regulatory TCRB repertoires appeared to be more similar among patients than among healthy donors. Fewer insertions and more nucleotide deletions at VDJ recombination sites were observed in patients with type 1 diabetes, implying thymic rearrangement abnormalities. In all four CD4+ subsets, TCRB CDR3 length was moderately but significantly shorter in type 1 diabetes patients. HLA sub-analyses involved small numbers of individuals, so any influence of HLA type on TCRB rearrangement remained unresolved. PCR may preferentially amplify shorter templates, but because patient and control samples were amplified and corrected together, any resulting skew would affect both groups equally. Because cDNA was sequenced instead of genomic DNA, highly expressing activated cells could be over-represented, though the groups showed no difference in activation or CD3 levels.

Measured from the cysteine to the phenylalanine, the CDR3 is 12 residues long. CDR3 DNA only is kept here, 36 bases in frame from base 1. Cut back by 6 bases and 2 bases, the V and J ends lie 11 bases apart. CDR1 SQVTM and CDR2 ANQGSEA were looked up in the germline V gene. From each donor, a single peripheral blood sample of around 0.12 L on average was drawn into heparinised tubes. Using a panel that included CD45RO, CCR7, CD25, CD127, CD95 and CD27, naive, central memory, regulatory and stem cell-like memory CD4+ T cells were sorted on a BD FACSAria II. All sorted populations exceeded 95% purity. Right away, PBMCs were isolated by Lymphoprep density gradient centrifugation and were stained directly, with no culture step. Samples were stained and sorted in pairs, with one healthy donor and one patient per experiment, so that batch effects were minimized.

This sequence originates from a man between 18 and 35 years old with type 1 diabetes. The sequenced sample was central memory CD4+ T cells from blood. This receptor chain uses TRBV29-1 and TRBJ2-7; the D gene lacks a confident call. The CDR3: CSVAAGPYEQYF. Read as DNA, the sequence is TGCAGCGTCGCGGCCGGCCCCTACGAGCAGTACTTC.